This section outlines one T cell receptor (beta chain) sequence together with its context. The data are from a study of T-cell reconstitution after alpha-beta-depleted transplantation in children. This CDR3 is built from 17 residues. The germline V gene encodes CDR1 LGHDT and CDR2 YNNKEL (reference sequence). V lost 3 bases, J lost 0 bases, and 15 bases lay in between. A TCRbeta library incorporating unique molecular identifiers was prepared. TCRdb processed the PCR reads anew with MiXCR; each CDR3 protein has one entry. The sample has about 540,000 distinct CDR3 sequences, approximately 20% seen once.

The sequences come from PBMCs from the stem cell graft donor, collected from the stem cell graft. The TCR originated in a human donor who donated a stem cell graft to a child with acute lymphoblastic leukemia. V usage is TRBV3-1 and J usage is TRBJ2-1; the D is unclear. Here the CDR3 DNA reads TGTGCCAGCAGCCATCTGACCGCCCTAAACTCCTACAATGAGCAGTTCTTC. Translation gives CASSHLTALNSYNEQFF.